The 17 T cell receptor beta chains listed next were all sequenced from one sample in a study of response to subunit inactivated influenza vaccine. TCRdb reanalysed the RT-PCR reads using MiXCR and keeps one entry per CDR3 protein. The sample yields around 320,000 distinct CDR3 sequences, approximately 21% seen once. Here the sequenced sample was PBMCs from blood, taken about 20 months after vaccination. These TCRs come from a man between 50 and 69 years old who received an inactivated influenza vaccine.

The chain is built from TRBV7-2 and TRBJ1-2, with 10 bases identical to TRBD1. Trimming took 5 bases from V and 6 from J; bases not matched to a gene: 6. Germline V gene data show CDR1 as SGHTA and CDR2 as FQGNSA. This CDR3 spans 14 amino acids. CDR3 in DNA: TGTGCCAGCAGCCAGGGGACAGGGGAAAATGGCTACACCTTC. This encodes CASSQGTGENGYTF.

This clonotype was counted only a few times. V usage is TRBV6-5 and J usage is TRBJ1-2, with a possible D match to TRBD1 (5 bases). Germline assignment: CDR1 MNHEY and CDR2 SVGAGI. Trimming took off 0 bases at V and 4 bases at J, with 6 bases between the two ends. The CDR3 extends over 13 amino acids. DNA of the CDR3: TGTGCCAGCAGTTACTCGACAGTCTATGGCTACACCTTC. Its translation is CASSYSTVYGYTF.

The chain is built from TRBV12-5 and TRBJ2-1; 11 nucleotides match TRBD1. CDR1 and CDR2 from the germline V gene are LGHNT and FRNRAP. The CDR3 has 15 residues. V dropped 4 bases and J dropped 9; count of bases not matched to a gene: 8. In DNA form, the CDR3 reads TGTGCTAGTGGTTCAGGACAGGGGGCGCGGGGTGAGCAGTTCTTC. Protein sequence: CASGSGQGARGEQFF.

The chain recombines TRBV20-1 with TRBJ2-1; 7 nucleotides match TRBD1. The CDR3 length is 12 residues. Germline V gives CDR1 DFQATT, CDR2 SNEGSKA (reference sequence). The trim removed 5 bases at V and 8 bases at J, leaving 6 bases unmatched. Written as DNA, the CDR3 is TGCAGTGCTGACGACAGGGTACATGAGCAGTTCTTC. It encodes CSADDRVHEQFF.

This clonotype was detected a few times. V and J are TRBV11-2 and TRBJ1-2; D might be TRBD1 (6 bases). The CDR3 sequence is 17 residues long. Germline CDR1 SGHAT, CDR2 FQNNGV. Trimming removed 2 bases from V and 12 bases from J, with 28 bases in between. The CDR3 is CASSLLRPGEPYSSNTF. CDR3 sequence (DNA): TGTGCCAGCAGCTTATTGCGACCAGGGGAGCCTTATTCTAGTAACACCTTC.

This clonotype was seen repeatedly, ten times or more. The CDR3 DNA is TGTGCCAGCAGCTTATGGGACATTAACTATGGCTACACCTTC. This encodes CASSLWDINYGYTF. The chain joins TRBV7-2 to TRBJ1-2; possibly TRBD1 for D (6 bases). The CDR3 is 14 residues long. V was clipped by 2 bases and J by 1 base, with 8 bases between them. Germline V gene data show CDR1 as SGHTA and CDR2 as FQGNSA.

The chain links TRBV20-1 to TRBJ1-5; tentative D call: TRBD1 (5 bases). Germline V gives CDR1 DFQATT, CDR2 SNEGSKA (reference sequence). V was clipped by 6 bases and J by 0 bases, with 15 bases between them. The CDR3 consists of 15 residues. The CDR3 reads CSALRGDYSNQPQHF. The CDR3 region has the DNA TGCAGTGCCCTGCGAGGGGACTATAGCAATCAGCCCCAGCATTTT.

This clonotype has more than one count but fewer than ten. V gene TRBV11-1 combines with J gene TRBJ1-6; tentatively, D is TRBD1 (5 bases). CDR1 and CDR2 from the germline V gene are SGHAT and FQDESV (reference sequence). V dropped 8 bases and J dropped 0 bases, with 20 bases sitting between them. This CDR3 contains 18 residues. CDR3 coding DNA: TGTGCCAGCGACGAAGGGGCCGGGCGGGCCTCCTATAATTCACCCCTCCACTTT. Its protein product is CASDEGAGRASYNSPLHF.

The V call is TRBV20-1, the J call TRBJ2-3, with 8 bases aligning to TRBD2. The germline V gene has CDR1 DFQATT and CDR2 SNEGSKA (reference sequence). CDR3 size: 17 residues. Trimming removed 5 bases from V and 0 bases from J; junction bases left unmatched: 13. CDR3 amino acids: CSARGQGLAASTDTQYF. Written as DNA, the CDR3 is TGCAGTGCTCGAGGACAAGGACTAGCAGCTAGCACAGATACGCAGTATTTT.

The table lists this clonotype with a few counts. The V and J genes are TRBV7-9 and TRBJ2-2, with TRBD2 identical over 7 bases. The CDR3 spans 16 residues. V trimming: 4 bases; J trimming: 4 bases; junction bases outside the gene matches: 9. Germline V gene sequence: CDR1 SEHNR, CDR2 FQNEAQ (reference sequence). The CDR3 coding sequence is TGTGCCAGCAGCTCCGGGACCGGCGGGGGCACCGGGGAGCTGTTTTTT. Translated, it gives CASSSGTGGGTGELFF.

The J gene is TRBJ2-5, the V gene TRBV20-1; D may match TRBD1 or TRBD2 (5 bases each). Looked up from germline, CDR1 is DFQATT and CDR2 is SNEGSKA (reference sequence). The CDR3 loop spans 17 amino acids. V was cut by 7 bases and J by 0 bases, with 24 bases left in between. The CDR3 region has the DNA TGCAGTGAGGGGAGACGGGGCTCTACTTTGTACCAAGAGACCCAGTACTTC. Protein product: CSEGRRGSTLYQETQYF.

Here the CDR3 reads CASSYLRGREEQYF. The CDR3 DNA is TGTGCCAGCAGTTACCTCCGCGGTAGGGAAGAGCAGTACTTC. The genes are TRBV6-2 or TRBV6-3 and TRBJ2-7; D unclear. Trimming removed 2 bases from V and 7 bases from J, with 15 bases in between. CDR1 is MNHEY and CDR2 is SVGEGT in the germline V gene. The CDR3 consists of 14 residues.

The chain carries TRBV5-4 and TRBJ2-3; D is unclear. CDR3 length equals 12 residues. Germline CDR1 and CDR2: SGHNT and YYREEE (reference sequence). Trimming pared 6 bases from V and 0 bases from J, leaving 5 bases between. The CDR3 is CASTASTDTQYF. CDR3 DNA: TGTGCCAGCACAGCAAGCACAGATACGCAGTATTTT.

A few counts support this clonotype. The rearrangement joins TRBV19 to TRBJ2-1; D is possibly TRBD1 or TRBD2 (5 bases each). Germline CDR1 and CDR2: LNHDA and SQIVND (reference sequence). This CDR3 spans 14 amino acids. The ends were cut back, 4 bases at V and 7 bases at J, with 14 bases in the middle. The CDR3 reads CASSNRGAKNEQFF. CDR3 nucleotide sequence: TGTGCCAGTAGTAACCGGGGCGCCAAAAATGAGCAGTTCTTC.

V usage is TRBV5-1 and J usage is TRBJ2-7, with D perhaps TRBD1 or TRBD2 (5 bases each). Trimming took off 0 bases at V and 6 bases at J, with 13 bases between the two ends. Germline CDR1 reads SGHRS; CDR2 reads YFSETQ. The length of the CDR3 is 14 residues. This chain's CDR3 is CASSLEARAGEQYF. In DNA, the CDR3 is TGCGCCAGCAGCTTGGAGGCCAGGGCGGGCGAGCAGTACTTC.

The chain couples TRBV5-1 to TRBJ1-6; perhaps TRBD1 as D (6 bases). The CDR3 runs 14 residues. Germline CDR1 is SGHRS and CDR2 is YFSETQ. V was trimmed by 1 base and J by 9 bases, leaving 11 bases between them. CDR3 protein: CASSLKGEGSPLHF. The CDR3 region has the DNA TGCGCCAGCAGCTTGAAGGGGGAGGGTTCACCCCTCCACTTT.

The gene calls are TRBV27 and TRBJ2-7; D perhaps matches TRBD2 (5 bases). CDR3 length equals 13 residues. CDR1 and CDR2 (germline): MNHEY, SMNVEV (reference sequence). The ends were cut back, 9 bases at V and 1 base at J, with 13 bases in the middle. In DNA form, the CDR3 reads TGTGCCAGTCGGCGGGCGGTATCCTACGAGCAGTACTTC. It specifies CASRRAVSYEQYF.